This TCR beta chain was observed in a study of Graves' ophthalmopathy and Graves' hyperthyroidism. Investigators amplified TCR beta CDR3 regions from RNA transcripts. HTBI-primed first-round RT-PCR preceded second-round multiplex PCR. TCRdb processed the multiplex PCR reads anew with MiXCR; each CDR3 protein has one entry. Of 400,000 to 500,000 distinct CDR3 sequences listed, around a fifth are singletons. This clonotype was counted many times. The junction departs from the called germline gene at one end, perhaps through a read error. Germline V gives CDR1 SGHKS, CDR2 YYEKEE (reference sequence). This CDR3 spans 14 amino acids.

Sequenced: peripheral blood. The chain has TRBV5-5 and TRBJ2-4, with 7 bases identical to TRBD1. This clonotype originated in a woman aged 18-29 years with stable Graves' hyperthyroidism. CDR3 sequence: CASSLMQGENIKYF. In DNA, the CDR3 is TGTGCCAGCAGCTTGATGCAGGGGGAGAACATTAAGTACTTC. Full variable domain (missing parts from reference TRBV5-5 and TRBJ2-4): DAGVTQSPTHLIKTRGQQVTLRCSPISGHKSVSWYQQVLGQGPQFIFQYYEKEERGRGNFPDRFSARQFPNYSSELNVNALLLGDSALYLCASSLMQGENIKYFGAGTRLSVL.